This TCR beta chain was identified during a study of cytomegalovirus exposure and HLA in healthy donors. Study-level findings and limits: There were around 160 TCR beta chains listed as cytomegalovirus-associated.

CDR1 is MDHEN and CDR2 is SYDVKM in the germline V gene. The CDR3 totals 16 residues. V shed 6 bases and J shed 1 base, with 18 bases lying between them. The PCR used 60 Vbeta and 13 Jbeta primers. Assay: immunoSEQ multiplex PCR; the TCRdb copy retains only in-frame clones and omits some. The repertoire consists of over 150,000 clones, with roughly 80% occurring once and the leading ten covering approximately 8%. Points on this clone: Antigen: not known.

The TCR sequence derives from a man aged 30-40 years in good health and CMV-seropositive. Material: PBMCs. This chain uses TRBV28 with TRBJ1-1, with D perhaps TRBD1 (6 bases). CDR3 DNA: TGTGCCAGCAGCCGGACAGCGAATCAATGGAACACTGAAGCTTTCTTT. Translating gives CASSRTANQWNTEAFF.